Below are 27 T cell receptor beta chains sequenced from a single sample in a study of T cells in Graves' hyperthyroidism and ophthalmopathy. The investigators amplified TCR beta CDR3 regions from RNA transcripts. The HTBI primer set was used in a first-round RT-PCR of the TCR CDR3. TCRdb re-derived calls from the multiplex PCR reads in MiXCR, one entry per CDR3 protein. Among about 640,000 distinct CDR3 sequences, nearly 45% were seen once, and the ten largest hold about 7.2%. Sequencing input: peripheral blood or thyroid tissue (not recorded which). The source of these receptors is an adult man with Graves' disease, either hyperthyroidism or ophthalmopathy (not recorded which).

CDR3 nucleotide sequence: TGTGCCAGCAGGTCCACAGGGGAGATAGTCCCAAACTACACCTTC. It is translated as CASRSTGEIVPNYTF. The chain uses TRBV7-1 and TRBJ1-2; 7 nucleotides match TRBD1. TRBV7-1 is an ORF, and what it does is uncertain. The CDR3 is 15 residues long. Trimming at V came to 6 bases and at J to 10 bases, leaving 17 bases not matched to a gene.

The chain has TRBV20-1 and TRBJ1-4, with D possibly being TRBD1 (5 bases). V lost 0 bases and J lost 12, with 8 bases in between. The CDR3 has 11 amino acids. CDR1 is DFQATT, CDR2 SNEGSKA, per germline (reference sequence). CDR3 region: CSARDGRELFF. The CDR3 bases are TGCAGTGCTAGAGATGGCAGGGAACTGTTTTTT.

This clonotype came up a few times. V usage is TRBV19 and J usage is TRBJ1-1; TRBD1 agrees at 8 bases. The CDR3 runs to 14 residues. Losses at the gene ends were 5 bases for V and 0 bases for J; bases not matched to a gene: 2. Germline V gives CDR1 LNHDA, CDR2 SQIVND (reference sequence). The DNA of the CDR3 is TGTGCCAGTAGTGACAGGGGCCTGAACACTGAAGCTTTCTTT. This gives the protein CASSDRGLNTEAFF.

The chain recombines TRBV10-3 with TRBJ2-3, with D possibly TRBD1 on 6 matching bases. Germline loops: CDR1 ENHRY, CDR2 SYGVKD. This CDR3 spans 13 amino acids. Trimming pared 4 bases from V and 7 bases from J, leaving 12 bases between. The CDR3 nucleotides read TGTGCCATCAGTGTTCCAGGGGTAAATACGCAGTATTTT. Amino acids: CAISVPGVNTQYF.

This clonotype has ten or more counts. This chain uses TRBV2 with TRBJ1-2; D call uncertain. V lost 4 bases and J lost 4, with 4 bases in between. Germline V gives CDR1 SNHLY, CDR2 FYNNEI. CDR3 length: 11 amino acids. Here the CDR3 reads CASSVSYGYTF. The CDR3 DNA reads TGTGCCAGCAGTGTTAGCTATGGCTACACCTTC. The full variable domain, with the rest looked up from reference TRBV2 and TRBJ1-2, is EPEVTQTPSHQVTQMGQEVILRCVPISNHLYFYWYRQILGQKVEFLVSFYNNEISEKSEIFDDQFSVERPDGSNFTLKIRSTKLEDSAMYFCASSVSYGYTFGSGTRLTVV.

The chain is built from TRBV25-1 and TRBJ1-6; D uncertain. Germline V gene lookup returns CDR1 MGHDK and CDR2 SYGVNS. V dropped 11 bases and J dropped 1 base, with 9 bases sitting between them. CDR3 length: 13 amino acids. CDR3 residues: CARERSYNSPLHF. CDR3 DNA sequence: TGTGCCCGGGAAAGATCCTATAATTCACCCCTCCACTTT.

This clonotype came up a few times. V usage is TRBV20-1 and J usage is TRBJ2-5; the match to TRBD1 covers 8 bases. V lost 1 base, J lost 5 bases, and 12 bases stayed unmatched. The V gene's germline CDR1 is DFQATT and CDR2 SNEGSKA (reference sequence). The CDR3 is 16 amino acids. This chain's CDR3 is CSARVPGGALGETQYF. CDR3 DNA: TGCAGTGCTAGAGTGCCAGGGGGCGCGTTAGGGGAGACCCAGTACTTC.

This clonotype was recorded at least ten times. The J gene is TRBJ2-7, the V gene TRBV29-1; D is perhaps TRBD1 or TRBD2 (5 bases each). There are 16 residues in the CDR3. The germline gives CDR1 SQVTM, CDR2 ANQGSEA. Trimming shortened V by 6 bases and J by 4 bases, and 25 bases separated the two germline ends. CDR3 nucleotide sequence: TGCAGCGTCCGTGAAGGGCGGCCGGGGCGTCTGTACGAGCAGTACTTC. As protein: CSVREGRPGRLYEQYF.

This clonotype was seen only a few times. The V and J genes are TRBV7-8 and TRBJ1-2, with D possibly being TRBD1 (5 bases). CDR1 and CDR2 from the germline V gene are SGHVS and FQNEAQ. The CDR3 totals 13 residues. Between the trimmed V and J ends, which lost 3 bases and 6 bases, there was a span of 11 bases. For the CDR3, the DNA is TGTGCCAGCAGCTTTGGGGACGGTGATGGCTACACCTTC. Translation gives CASSFGDGDGYTF.

DNA of the CDR3: TGTGCCATCAGTGCGCGGGCAGGGGTTCAGCCCCAGCATTTT. Residues: CAISARAGVQPQHF. This rearrangement joins TRBV10-3 to TRBJ1-5, with D possibly being TRBD1 (6 bases). This CDR3 spans 14 amino acids. Germline CDR1 ENHRY, CDR2 SYGVKD. V shed 4 bases and J shed 6 bases, with 13 bases lying between them.

As to this clonotype: This could be a read error, since a much larger clone is one nucleotide away. The chain carries TRBV29-1 and TRBJ1-1; D might be TRBD1 (5 bases). The CDR3 covers 10 residues. Trimming cost V 6 bases and J 10 bases, with 12 bases left between them. CDR1 and CDR2 from the germline V gene are SQVTM and ANQGSEA. CDR3 nucleotides: TGCAGCGTGGGAGAAGGGGTAGCTTTCTTT. Translation gives CSVGEGVAFF.

This clonotype was recorded many times. DNA for the CDR3: TGTGCCACCAGTGATTTGTCGGTTACCTATGGCTACACCTTC. This codes for CATSDLSVTYGYTF. J is TRBJ1-2 and V is TRBV24-1; D gene uncertain. Germline assignment: CDR1 KGHDR and CDR2 SFDVKD. The CDR3 consists of 14 residues. V lost 0 bases to trimming and J lost 4 bases, with 8 bases between them.

This clonotype occurred a few times. This may be a read error, as it is one base from a much larger clone. The chain employs TRBV15 and TRBJ1-5; 11 positions agree with TRBD1. Germline lookup yields CDR1 LNHNV and CDR2 YYDKDF (reference sequence). V gave up 1 base and J gave up 9 bases; unmatched junction bases: 5. The CDR3 covers 15 residues. This CDR3 reads CATSRGTGGARPQHF. DNA for the CDR3: TGTGCCACCAGCAGAGGGACAGGGGGCGCGAGGCCCCAGCATTTT.

This clonotype was observed once. The chain is built from TRBV29-1 and TRBJ1-1; D gene uncertain. Trimming cost V 8 bases and J 6 bases, with 13 bases left between them. Germline V gene data show CDR1 as SQVTM and CDR2 as ANQGSEA. The CDR3 spans 11 residues. CDR3: CSLEQVAEAFF. CDR3 DNA: TGCAGCTTAGAGCAAGTAGCTGAAGCTTTCTTT.

The chain has TRBV7-8 and TRBJ2-7, with TRBD1 identical over 9 bases. Losses at the gene ends were 6 bases for V and 4 bases for J; bases not matched to a gene: 13. This CDR3 has 16 residues. Germline CDR1 SGHVS, CDR2 FQNEAQ. The DNA of the CDR3 is TGTGCCAGCAGAAATGAAGCGGGACAGGGTTATTACGAGCAGTACTTC. This encodes CASRNEAGQGYYEQYF.

The genes are TRBV7-9 and TRBJ1-5; 8 bases align to TRBD1. V dropped 3 bases and J dropped 4; count of bases not matched to a gene: 11. Germline CDR1 and CDR2: SEHNR and FQNEAQ (reference sequence). This CDR3 contains 17 residues. CDR3 amino acids: CASSFRDRWDGNQPQHF. DNA of the CDR3: TGTGCCAGCAGCTTCCGGGACAGGTGGGATGGGAATCAGCCCCAGCATTTT. Full variable domain (missing parts from reference TRBV7-9 and TRBJ1-5): DTGVSQNPRHKITKRGQNVTFRCDPISEHNRLYWYRQTLGQGPEFLTYFQNEAQLEKSRLLSDRFSAERPKGSFSTLEIQRTEQGDSAMYLCASSFRDRWDGNQPQHFGDGTRLSIL.

As to this clonotype: The junction shows a germline mismatch at one end, possibly a read error. The J gene is TRBJ1-4, the V gene TRBV7-7; TRBD1 matches at 7 bases. This CDR3 has 15 residues. Germline lookup yields CDR1 SSHAT and CDR2 FNYEAQ (reference sequence). CDR3 region: CASSPGTEGGEKLFF. The CDR3 region has the DNA TGTGCTAGCAGCCCCGGGACAGAAGGGGGTGAAAAACTGTTTTTT.

This sequence joins TRBV7-9 and TRBJ2-1, with D maybe TRBD1 (5 bases). The V gene's germline CDR1 is SEHNR and CDR2 FQNEAQ (reference sequence). V was trimmed by 1 base and J by 0 bases, leaving 7 bases between them. The CDR3 covers 15 residues. The CDR3 loop reads CASSLVQGSYNEQFF. For the CDR3, the DNA is TGTGCCAGCAGCTTAGTGCAGGGCTCCTACAATGAGCAGTTCTTC. The whole variable domain, remainder taken from reference TRBV7-9 and TRBJ2-1, is DTGVSQNPRHKITKRGQNVTFRCDPISEHNRLYWYRQTLGQGPEFLTYFQNEAQLEKSRLLSDRFSAERPKGSFSTLEIQRTEQGDSAMYLCASSLVQGSYNEQFFGPGTRLTVL.

This clonotype has just one count. A much larger clone differs by one base, so this may be a read error. The chain couples TRBV7-2 to TRBJ2-5; possible D gene TRBD2, 6 bases. CDR3 size: 13 residues. Per the germline V gene, CDR1 is SGHTA and CDR2 is FQGNSA. The CDR3 region has the DNA TGTGCCAGCAGTATGGAGGGTATGGAGACCCGGTACTTC. Protein sequence: CASSMEGMETRYF.

This clonotype was seen more than once but under ten times. The chain joins TRBV11-2 to TRBJ1-2, with 9 bases lining up with TRBD1. The CDR3 is made up of 15 amino acids. V was pared by 6 bases and J by 3 bases, with 8 bases of the junction left unmatched. Germline CDR1 and CDR2: SGHAT and FQNNGV. This CDR3 is CASRSNRGRDYGYTF. The CDR3 DNA is TGTGCCAGCAGGAGTAACAGGGGGCGCGACTATGGCTACACCTTC.

The chain is built from TRBV10-3 and TRBJ2-7; TRBD2 is a possible D gene (6 bases). Trimming took off 4 bases at V and 2 bases at J, with 12 bases between the two ends. The germline CDR1 and CDR2 sequences are ENHRY and SYGVKD. The CDR3 has 14 amino acids. In nucleotides, the CDR3 is TGTGCCATCAGTGCTACCCGGACTACCTACGAGCAGTACTTC. Translated, it gives CAISATRTTYEQYF.

This clonotype occurred many times. V is TRBV7-9 and J is TRBJ1-1; no reliable D call. The CDR3 covers 14 residues. Trimming removed 1 base from V and 3 bases from J, with 9 bases in between. The germline gives CDR1 SEHNR, CDR2 FQNEAQ (reference sequence). For the CDR3, the DNA is TGTGCCAGCAGCTTAGGGCTGGGCCACACTGAAGCTTTCTTT. Protein sequence: CASSLGLGHTEAFF.

To note about this clonotype: Lacking the conserved final phenylalanine or tryptophan, this CDR3 likely reflects a read error. This rearrangement joins TRBV9 to TRBJ1-6, with 7 bases lining up with TRBD1. The germline V gene has CDR1 SGDLS and CDR2 YYNGEE. This CDR3 region has 17 residues. Losses at the gene ends were 5 bases for V and 10 bases for J; bases not matched to a gene: 18. CDR3 bases: TGTGCCAGCAGTGTAAAGAGGGGGACAGCCACAAAATCACCCCTCCACTCT. As protein: CASSVKRGTATKSPLHS.

V usage is TRBV7-9 and J usage is TRBJ2-7; TRBD1 matches at 7 bases. CDR3 length: 16 residues. Germline V gene sequence: CDR1 SEHNR, CDR2 FQNEAQ (reference sequence). Losses at the gene ends were 5 bases for V and 1 base for J; bases not matched to a gene: 11. The CDR3 region has the DNA TGTGCCAGCAGCCGCCAGGGAGACAGGGATTCCTACGAGCAGTACTTC. Protein sequence: CASSRQGDRDSYEQYF.

The chain uses TRBV29-1 and TRBJ1-4; possibly TRBD1 for D (6 bases). Per germline, CDR1 SQVTM and CDR2 ANQGSEA. Trimming shortened V by 7 bases and J by 8 bases, and 17 bases separated the two germline ends. The length of the CDR3 is 13 residues. The CDR3 region is CSARVRGGEKLFF. The DNA of the CDR3 is TGCAGCGCTAGGGTGCGAGGGGGGGAAAAACTGTTTTTT.

DNA for the CDR3: TGCAGCGTTGCCAGGGACGATTCACCCCTCCACTTT. As protein: CSVARDDSPLHF. The chain has TRBV29-1 and TRBJ1-6; maybe TRBD1 (5 bases). CDR3 length: 12 residues. V was pared by 4 bases and J by 8 bases, with 9 bases between. From germline, CDR1 is SQVTM and CDR2 ANQGSEA.

A remark on this clonotype: Given a much more abundant clone one base away, this may be a read error. The CDR3 DNA follows: TGTGCCAGCAGCGTTAGGACTGAATCTTCACCCCTCCACTTT. This codes for CASSVRTESSPLHF. The chain recombines TRBV7-9 with TRBJ1-6; no definite D call. The CDR3 is made up of 14 amino acids. CDR1 is SEHNR, CDR2 FQNEAQ, per germline (reference sequence). The germline V and J ends were trimmed by 5 bases and 9 bases, with 14 bases remaining between them.